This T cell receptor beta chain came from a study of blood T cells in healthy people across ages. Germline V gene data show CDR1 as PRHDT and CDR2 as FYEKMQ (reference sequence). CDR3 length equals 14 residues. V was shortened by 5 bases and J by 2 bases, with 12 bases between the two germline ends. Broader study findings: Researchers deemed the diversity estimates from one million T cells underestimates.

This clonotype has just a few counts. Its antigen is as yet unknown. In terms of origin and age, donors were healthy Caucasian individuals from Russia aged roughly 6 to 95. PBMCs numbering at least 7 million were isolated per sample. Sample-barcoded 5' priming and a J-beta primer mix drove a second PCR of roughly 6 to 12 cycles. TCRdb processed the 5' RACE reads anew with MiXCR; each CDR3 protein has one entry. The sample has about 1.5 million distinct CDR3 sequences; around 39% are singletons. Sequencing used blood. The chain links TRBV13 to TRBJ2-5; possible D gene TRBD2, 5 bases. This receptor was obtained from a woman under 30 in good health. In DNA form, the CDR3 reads TGTGCCAGCAGCCCTAGGACTCGACAAGAGACCCAGTACTTC. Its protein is CASSPRTRQETQYF.